The clone carrying this T cell receptor (beta chain) is identified as medium-sized (0.01 to 0.1%) from frequency. Its antigen is still unknown. The data belong to a study of CD8 T cells in cerebrospinal fluid in Alzheimer's disease. Across the whole study: Plate-based nested PCR sequencing and droplet-based sequencing measured CSF T cell clonal expansion.

CSF cells were profiled by 10X single-cell V(D)J and 5' expression. TCRdb re-called the 10x single-cell sequencing reads and catalogs CDR3 proteins one per entry, DNA excluded. The sample totals more than 650 distinct CDR3 sequences. Whole-study findings and limits: Healthy subjects less often had a clone of at least 3% than Alzheimer's patients. The largest CSF clone was proportionally bigger in mild cognitive impairment or Alzheimer's disease than controls.

This CDR3 has 15 residues. CDR1 SGHAT and CDR2 FQNNGV come from the germline V gene. Sequenced input: cerebrospinal fluid. The receptor comes from a human donor with Alzheimer's disease. The chain couples TRBV11-2 to TRBJ2-7; TCRdb proposes TRBD1, but this gene call is untestable without DNA. CDR3 sequence: CASSLGVPSSYEQYF.